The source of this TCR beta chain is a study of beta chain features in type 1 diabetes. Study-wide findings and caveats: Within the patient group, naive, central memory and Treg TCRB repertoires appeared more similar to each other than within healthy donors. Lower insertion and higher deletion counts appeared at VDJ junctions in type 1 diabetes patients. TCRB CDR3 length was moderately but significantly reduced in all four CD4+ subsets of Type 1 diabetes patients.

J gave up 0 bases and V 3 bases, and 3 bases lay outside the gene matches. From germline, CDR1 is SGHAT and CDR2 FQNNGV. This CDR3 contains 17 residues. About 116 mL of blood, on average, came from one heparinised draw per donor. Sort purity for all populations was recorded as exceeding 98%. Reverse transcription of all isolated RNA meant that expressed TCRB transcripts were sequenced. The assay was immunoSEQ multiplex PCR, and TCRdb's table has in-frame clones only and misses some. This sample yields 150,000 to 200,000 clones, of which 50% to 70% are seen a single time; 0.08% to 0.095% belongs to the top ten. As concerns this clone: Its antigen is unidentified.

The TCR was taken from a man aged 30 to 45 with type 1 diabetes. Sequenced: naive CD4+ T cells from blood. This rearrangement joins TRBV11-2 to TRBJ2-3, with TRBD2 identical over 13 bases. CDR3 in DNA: TGTGCCAGCAGCTTGGGACTAGCGGGGCGGAGCACAGATACGCAGTATTTT. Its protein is CASSLGLAGRSTDTQYF.